This TCR beta chain was sequenced in a study of blood T cell repertoires in COVID-19. At the level of the study: Both acute and convalescent COVID-19 samples were obtained from the United States, Italy and Spain.

Only in-frame clones appear in the TCRdb table, and some are missing; sequencing was by immunoSEQ multiplex PCR. The sample carries around 130,000 clones, approximately 89% recorded once. This clonotype was sampled from a human donor in a cohort sampled during active COVID-19. Sequencing input: peripheral blood.

The CDR3 DNA sequence: TGTGCCAGCAGCTTGGAGGCTAGCGGGAAGAAAAACATTCAGTACTTC. The encoded protein is CASSLEASGKKNIQYF. This chain uses TRBV5-6 with TRBJ2-4; 9 nucleotides align to TRBD2. There are 16 residues in the CDR3. Germline V lookup: CDR1 SGHDT, CDR2 YYEEEE. V lost 0 bases and J lost 4; bases outside the gene matches: 5.